The 26 T cell receptor beta chains below were found in one sample sequenced in a study of cytomegalovirus exposure and HLA in healthy donors. The PCR contained 60 Vbeta and 13 Jbeta primers. Here immunoSEQ multiplex PCR was the method, and the copy in TCRdb shows in-frame clones only, minus some. The sample lists about 250,000 clones; about four fifths were seen once. Sequencing input: PBMCs. The receptors were sampled from a girl aged 2 to 10 in good health and CMV-seronegative.

This clone was recorded once. This chain connects TRBV10-3 to TRBJ2-7; the match to TRBD1 covers 8 bases. V was clipped by 7 bases and J by 2 bases; unmatched bases: 10. The CDR3 runs to 15 residues. CDR1 is ENHRY and CDR2 is SYGVKD in the germline V gene. The CDR3 protein is CAINSPGTGTYEQYF. DNA for the CDR3: TGTGCCATCAATTCTCCAGGGACAGGAACCTACGAGCAGTACTTC.

The rearrangement links TRBV28 to TRBJ1-5, with TRBD1 as a possible D gene (5 bases). CDR3 size: 14 residues. Per germline, CDR1 MDHEN and CDR2 SYDVKM. V shed 4 bases and J shed 6 bases, with 13 bases lying between them. CDR3 nucleotides: TGTGCCAGCAGTTCCCAGGGTCTCGGTCAGCCCCAGCATTTT. It yields the protein CASSSQGLGQPQHF.

The chain combines TRBV5-1 with TRBJ1-5; D gene ambiguous. Germline V gene data show CDR1 as SGHRS and CDR2 as YFSETQ. With 9 bases removed from V and 0 bases from J, the gap between germline ends came to 22 bases. This CDR3 has 17 amino acids. CDR3 DNA: TGCGCCACGGATGGGAGGGAAGATATGTATAGCAATCAGCCCCAGCATTTT. Its translation: CATDGREDMYSNQPQHF.

The chain links TRBV7-9 to TRBJ1-1; a possible D gene is TRBD1 (5 bases). V was shortened by 5 bases and J by 5 bases, with 15 bases between the two germline ends. The germline V gene has CDR1 SEHNR and CDR2 FQNEAQ (reference sequence). The CDR3 length is 14 residues. The CDR3 protein is CASSRGLLGTEAFF. DNA of the CDR3: TGTGCCAGCAGCCGGGGACTTCTGGGGACTGAAGCTTTCTTT.

A note on this clone: Sequence at one end of the junction differs from germline and may be a read error. The chain has TRBV29-1 and TRBJ2-3, with TRBD2 matching 7 bases. Germline loops: CDR1 SQVTM, CDR2 ANQGSEA. This CDR3 comprises 16 residues. The CDR3 DNA reads TGCAGCGTTGAAATTTTTGCTAGCGGCATCACAGGTACGCAGTATTTT. Translating gives CSVEIFASGITGTQYF.

The J gene is TRBJ2-2, the V gene TRBV5-1; 9 nucleotides match TRBD1. This CDR3 has 16 amino acids. The trim removed 0 bases at V and 3 bases at J, leaving 3 bases unmatched. Germline V CDR1 and CDR2: SGHRS, YFSETQ. CDR3 region: CASSLGQGVYTGELFF. CDR3 DNA sequence: TGCGCCAGCAGCTTGGGACAGGGGGTTTACACCGGGGAGCTGTTTTTT. Full variable domain (outside the CDR3, taken from reference TRBV5-1 and TRBJ2-2): KAGVTQTPRYLIKTRGQQVTLSCSPISGHRSVSWYQQTPGQGLQFLFEYFSETQRNKGNFPGRFSGRQFSNSRSEMNVSTLELGDSALYLCASSLGQGVYTGELFFGEGSRLTVL.

This clone was seen just once. The V call is TRBV9, the J call TRBJ2-1, with D maybe TRBD2 (5 bases). Trimming removed 3 bases from V and 3 bases from J, with 16 bases in between. This CDR3 is 16 amino acids long. The germline CDR1 and CDR2 sequences are SGDLS and YYNGEE. CDR3 DNA sequence: TGTGCCAGCAGCGAATGGACTGCTGGGATCTACAATGAGCAGTTCTTC. Its translation is CASSEWTAGIYNEQFF.

This clone occurred once. The genes are TRBV6-5 and TRBJ2-1, with D tentatively TRBD1 (5 bases). The CDR3 consists of 13 residues. In germline, CDR1 is MNHEY, CDR2 SVGAGI. The germline V and J ends were trimmed by 2 bases and 6 bases, with 8 bases remaining between them. The CDR3 region has the DNA TGTGCCAGCAGTTACACAGGTCTCAATGAGCAGTTCTTC. Its translation: CASSYTGLNEQFF.

The V call is TRBV28, the J call TRBJ2-7; possibly TRBD2 for D (7 bases). This CDR3 is 14 amino acids long. The germline V gene has CDR1 MDHEN and CDR2 SYDVKM. Trimming took 6 bases from V and 5 from J, leaving 17 bases between them. This CDR3 is CASSLTGGADEQYF. CDR3 bases: TGTGCCAGCAGCCTCACTGGGGGGGCTGACGAGCAGTACTTC.

The chain links TRBV4-1 to TRBJ2-2; 7 positions match TRBD2. This CDR3 spans 13 amino acids. Germline assignment: CDR1 MGHRA and CDR2 YSYEKL. The V gene end was trimmed by 4 bases and the J gene end by 7 bases; junction bases not matched to a gene: 3. This CDR3 is CASSLRTSGELFF. As DNA, the CDR3 is TGCGCCAGCAGCCTAAGGACTAGCGGGGAGCTGTTTTTT.

This rearrangement joins TRBV4-2 to TRBJ1-2; 8 positions match TRBD1. Trimming removed 8 bases from V and 4 bases from J; junction bases left unmatched: 15. Germline CDR1 LGHNA, CDR2 YNFKEQ. This CDR3 comprises 16 residues. CDR3 residues: CASARSKRDRSYGYTF. DNA for the CDR3: TGTGCCAGCGCCCGCTCCAAAAGGGACAGGAGCTATGGCTACACCTTC.

The table lists this clone with a few counts. The rearrangement uses TRBV27 and TRBJ2-3; possible D gene TRBD2, 5 bases. This CDR3 contains 17 residues. Germline loops: CDR1 MNHEY, CDR2 SMNVEV (reference sequence). V lost 4 bases and J 0 bases, leaving 17 bases between the germline ends. For the CDR3, the DNA is TGTGCCAGCAGTTACACCCGAGAGGGCCGTAGCACAGATACGCAGTATTTT. Translating it yields CASSYTREGRSTDTQYF.

This chain connects TRBV7-9 to TRBJ2-3, with TRBD2 matching over 8 bases. Germline loops: CDR1 SEHNR, CDR2 FQNEAQ (reference sequence). CDR3 length equals 15 residues. J was trimmed by 6 bases and V by 3 bases; bases with no gene match: 8. The CDR3, as DNA: TGTGCCAGCAGCTTTTCCGGGAGGGTCTGGGATACGCAGTATTTT. Protein: CASSFSGRVWDTQYF.

The rearrangement uses TRBV5-1 and TRBJ2-5, with D tentatively TRBD1 (5 bases). The CDR3 totals 14 residues. Germline CDR1 SGHRS, CDR2 YFSETQ. V lost 0 bases and J 11 bases, leaving 17 bases between the germline ends. The CDR3, as DNA: TGCGCCAGCAGCTTGGTGGACAAAGGTCGCGAACAGTACTTC. It encodes CASSLVDKGREQYF.

This clone was recorded only once. The CDR3 spells CASQGQVYQPQHF. For the CDR3, the DNA is TGTGCCAGCCAGGGACAGGTGTATCAGCCCCAGCATTTT. V is TRBV6-5 and J is TRBJ1-5, with TRBD1 matching 8 bases. CDR1 and CDR2 (germline): MNHEY, SVGAGI. The CDR3 loop spans 13 amino acids. V was pared by 8 bases and J by 5 bases, with 5 bases of the junction left unmatched.

This chain joins TRBV5-1 and TRBJ1-1, with D possibly TRBD1 on 6 matching bases. The V end was cut by 3 bases, the J end by 3 bases, with 15 bases between. CDR3 size: 15 residues. Germline loops: CDR1 SGHRS, CDR2 YFSETQ. The CDR3 sequence: CASSYQGSRDTEAFF. The CDR3, as DNA: TGCGCCAGCAGCTATCAGGGGTCCAGGGACACTGAAGCTTTCTTT.

With respect to this clone: At one end the junction does not follow the germline gene, possibly because of a read error. This rearrangement joins TRBV5-1 to TRBJ2-3; D perhaps matches TRBD2 (5 bases). Germline V CDR1 and CDR2: SGHRS, YFSETQ. This CDR3 has 16 residues. Here the CDR3 reads CASSSNRALGTDTRYF. DNA of the CDR3: TGCGCCAGCAGCTCCAACCGTGCACTAGGCACAGATACGCGGTATTTT.

V and J are TRBV6-5 and TRBJ2-3, with 8 bases that match TRBD2. The CDR3 loop spans 15 amino acids. J gave up 10 bases and V 7 bases, and 16 bases lay outside the gene matches. The germline gives CDR1 MNHEY, CDR2 SVGAGI. The CDR3 here is CASTAEAGAQVSQYF. As DNA, the CDR3 is TGTGCCAGCACGGCGGAAGCGGGGGCCCAAGTTTCGCAGTATTTT.

V and J are TRBV7-7 and TRBJ2-5; the match to TRBD1 covers 12 bases. The V gene end was trimmed by 4 bases and the J gene end by 5 bases; junction bases not matched to a gene: 11. Germline V gives CDR1 SSHAT, CDR2 FNYEAQ (reference sequence). The CDR3 length is 17 residues. CDR3 nucleotide sequence: TGTGCCAGCAGCTCCTGGTCGGGACAGGGGGCTGTGGAGACCCAGTACTTC. This codes for CASSSWSGQGAVETQYF. Using reference TRBV7-7 and TRBJ2-5 for the parts outside the CDR3, the full variable domain is GAGVSQSPRYKVTKRGQDVTLRCDPISSHATLYWYQQALGQGPEFLTYFNYEAQPDKSGLPSDRFSAERPEGSISTLTIQRTEQRDSAMYRCASSSWSGQGAVETQYFGPGTRLLVL.

The chain combines TRBV19 with TRBJ1-2; D is uncertain. Germline V gives CDR1 LNHDA, CDR2 SQIVND (reference sequence). The V and J ends lost 6 bases and 4 bases respectively, with 18 bases between them. This CDR3 region has 15 residues. Here the CDR3 reads CASRSQVTGRYGYTF. The CDR3 DNA reads TGTGCCAGTAGATCCCAAGTCACTGGGCGCTATGGCTACACCTTC.

The CDR3 spells CASSLSDRFEQYF. CDR3 nucleotide sequence: TGTGCCAGCAGTTTATCGGACAGGTTCGAGCAGTACTTC. This chain uses TRBV27 with TRBJ2-7, with 7 bases fitting TRBD1. CDR3 length equals 13 residues. The V gene's germline CDR1 is MNHEY and CDR2 SMNVEV (reference sequence). Trimming took 0 bases from V and 6 from J; bases not matched to a gene: 2.

As DNA, the CDR3 is TGTGCCAGCAGCCATCGTCCACTAGCGAACCGCCAAGAGACCCAGTACTTC. This sequence encodes CASSHRPLANRQETQYF. V usage is TRBV27 and J usage is TRBJ2-5, with 7 bases lining up with TRBD2. This CDR3 contains 17 residues. V lost 6 bases to trimming and J lost 1 base; unmatched junction nucleotides: 14. Germline V gene sequence: CDR1 MNHEY, CDR2 SMNVEV (reference sequence).

The V and J genes are TRBV28 and TRBJ2-5; 8 bases line up with TRBD2. CDR3 size: 14 residues. The trim removed 4 bases at V and 1 base at J, leaving 2 bases unmatched. Germline loops: CDR1 MDHEN, CDR2 SYDVKM. The CDR3 DNA sequence: TGTGCCAGCAGTTACGGGACTAGCCAAGAGACCCAGTACTTC. Translating gives CASSYGTSQETQYF.

The gene calls are TRBV5-4 and TRBJ2-1; D possibly corresponds to TRBD2 (7 bases). There are 16 residues in the CDR3. CDR1 is SGHNT and CDR2 is YYREEE in the germline V gene (reference sequence). With 4 bases removed from V and 0 bases from J, the gap between germline ends came to 14 bases. The CDR3: CASSPGGPSSYNEQFF. In DNA form, the CDR3 reads TGTGCCAGCAGCCCCGGGGGGCCTTCCTCCTACAATGAGCAGTTCTTC.

This clone was recorded a few times. In DNA form, the CDR3 reads TGTGCCAGCAATACTTTAATAGGGGAGGCGGGTGAGCAGTTCTTC. This codes for CASNTLIGEAGEQFF. The rearrangement links TRBV6-1 to TRBJ2-1; perhaps TRBD2 as D (6 bases). This CDR3 has 15 amino acids. Germline V gene data show CDR1 as MNHNS and CDR2 as SASEGT. Trimming removed 7 bases at V and 9 bases at J, with 22 bases between.

The CDR3 nucleotides read TGCAGCGTTAGGTCTTCAGGGGGCTTGTACGAGCAGTACTTC. Its translation is CSVRSSGGLYEQYF. The chain carries TRBV29-1 and TRBJ2-7, with 8 nucleotides matching TRBD1. The CDR3 has 14 amino acids. With V trimmed by 5 bases and J by 4 bases, 10 bases remained unmatched. Germline CDR1 and CDR2: SQVTM and ANQGSEA.